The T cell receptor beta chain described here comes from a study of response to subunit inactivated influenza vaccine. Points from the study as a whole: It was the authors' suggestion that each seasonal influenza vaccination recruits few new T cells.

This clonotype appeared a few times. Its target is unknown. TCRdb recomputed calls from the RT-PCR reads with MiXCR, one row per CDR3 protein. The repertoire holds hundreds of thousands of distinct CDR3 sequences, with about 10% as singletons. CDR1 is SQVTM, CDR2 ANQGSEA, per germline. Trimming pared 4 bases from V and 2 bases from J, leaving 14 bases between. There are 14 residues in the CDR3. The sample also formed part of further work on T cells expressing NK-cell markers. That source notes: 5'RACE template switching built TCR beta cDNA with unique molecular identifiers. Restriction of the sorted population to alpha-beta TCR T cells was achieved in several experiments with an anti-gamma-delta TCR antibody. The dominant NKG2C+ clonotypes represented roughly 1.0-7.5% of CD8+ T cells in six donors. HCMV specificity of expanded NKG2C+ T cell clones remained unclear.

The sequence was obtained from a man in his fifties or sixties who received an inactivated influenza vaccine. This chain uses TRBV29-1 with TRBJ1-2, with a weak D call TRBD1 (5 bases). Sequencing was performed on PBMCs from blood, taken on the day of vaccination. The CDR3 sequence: CSVVGSGPNYGYTF. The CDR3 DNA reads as TGCAGCGTTGTGGGGTCAGGGCCGAACTATGGCTACACCTTC.